One TCR beta chain is described in this entry. The antigen is not known. This CDR3 has 15 amino acids. The ends were cut back, 1 base at V and 7 bases at J, with 13 bases in the middle. CDR1 is KGHSH, CDR2 LQKENI, per germline. TCRdb's table, derived via immunoSEQ multiplex PCR, lists solely in-frame clones and lacks some. The data show fewer than 55,000 clones, with 75% to 85% seen just once and 0.6% to 0.8% held by the top ten. This specimen comes from a study of OX40 agonist ivuxolimab in advanced cancers. Study-wide points: Clonal expansion was among the lowest in partial responders at 0.1-3.0 mg/kg, especially CD8+.

The chain carries TRBV18 and TRBJ1-4, with D tentatively TRBD1 (5 bases). This specimen consisted of CD4+ or CD8+ T cells sorted from blood, obtained in a trial of the OX40 agonist ivuxolimab. The receptor's source is an adult with an advanced solid tumor such as melanoma, head and neck, liver or kidney cancer. The CDR3 region has the DNA TGTGCCAGCTCACCACTAGGCGGGGCGACTGAAAAACTGTTTTTT. It encodes CASSPLGGATEKLFF. The variable domain in full, with the rest retrieved from reference TRBV18 and TRBJ1-4, is NAGVMQNPRHLVRRRGQEARLRCSPMKGHSHVYWYRQLPEEGLKFMVYLQKENIIDESGMPKERFSAEFPKEGPSILRIQQVVRGDSAAYFCASSPLGGATEKLFFGSGTQLSVL.